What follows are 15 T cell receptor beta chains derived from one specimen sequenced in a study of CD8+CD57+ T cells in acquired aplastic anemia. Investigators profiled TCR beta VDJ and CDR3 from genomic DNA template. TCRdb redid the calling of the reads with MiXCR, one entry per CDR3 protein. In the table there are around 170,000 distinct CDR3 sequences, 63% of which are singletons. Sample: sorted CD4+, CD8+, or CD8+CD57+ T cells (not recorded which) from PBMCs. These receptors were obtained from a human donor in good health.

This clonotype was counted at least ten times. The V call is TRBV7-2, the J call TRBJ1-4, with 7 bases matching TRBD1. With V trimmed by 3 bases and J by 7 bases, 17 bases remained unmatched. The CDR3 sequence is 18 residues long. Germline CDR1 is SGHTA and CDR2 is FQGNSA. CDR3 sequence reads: CASSFYGRGRFEGEKLFF. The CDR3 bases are TGTGCCAGCAGCTTTTATGGCAGGGGGAGGTTCGAGGGTGAAAAACTGTTTTTT.

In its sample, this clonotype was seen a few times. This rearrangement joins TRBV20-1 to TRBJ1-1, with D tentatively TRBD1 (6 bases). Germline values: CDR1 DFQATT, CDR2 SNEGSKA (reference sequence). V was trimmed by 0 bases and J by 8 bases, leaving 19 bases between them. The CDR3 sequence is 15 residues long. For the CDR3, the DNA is TGCAGTGCTAGAGATCTTGCAGGGGATTCCTACGAAGCTTTCTTT. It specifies CSARDLAGDSYEAFF.

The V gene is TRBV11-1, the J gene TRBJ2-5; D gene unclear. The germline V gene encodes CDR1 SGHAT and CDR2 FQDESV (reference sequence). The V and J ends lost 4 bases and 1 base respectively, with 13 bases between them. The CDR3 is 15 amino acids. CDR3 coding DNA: TGTGCCAGCAGCTCTCTAGGGTCCCTCCAAGAGACCCAGTACTTC. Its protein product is CASSSLGSLQETQYF.

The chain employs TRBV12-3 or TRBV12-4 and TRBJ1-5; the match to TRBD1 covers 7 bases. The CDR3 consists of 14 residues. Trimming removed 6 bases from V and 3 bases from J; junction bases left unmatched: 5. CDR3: CASRGDSFNQPQHF. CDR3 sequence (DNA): TGTGCCAGCAGAGGGGACAGCTTCAATCAGCCCCAGCATTTT.

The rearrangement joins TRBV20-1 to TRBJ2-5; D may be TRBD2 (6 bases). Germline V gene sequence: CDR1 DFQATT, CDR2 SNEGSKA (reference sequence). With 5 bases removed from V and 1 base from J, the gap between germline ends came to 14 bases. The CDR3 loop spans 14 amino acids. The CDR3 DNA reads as TGCAGTGCTCGGGGGACGACCGCCCAAGAGACCCAGTACTTC. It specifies CSARGTTAQETQYF.

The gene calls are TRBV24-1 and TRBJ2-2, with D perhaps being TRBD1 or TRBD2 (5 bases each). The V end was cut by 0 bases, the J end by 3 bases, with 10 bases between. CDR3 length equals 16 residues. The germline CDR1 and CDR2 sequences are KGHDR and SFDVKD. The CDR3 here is CATSDLGARDTGELFF. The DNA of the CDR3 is TGTGCCACCAGTGATTTGGGGGCGCGGGACACCGGGGAGCTGTTTTTT.

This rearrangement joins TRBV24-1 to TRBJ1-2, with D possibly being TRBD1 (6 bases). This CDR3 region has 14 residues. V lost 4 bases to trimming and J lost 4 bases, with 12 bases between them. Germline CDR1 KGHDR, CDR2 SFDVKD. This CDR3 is CATSEAGDGYGYTF. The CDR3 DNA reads TGTGCCACCAGTGAAGCAGGGGACGGCTATGGCTACACCTTC.

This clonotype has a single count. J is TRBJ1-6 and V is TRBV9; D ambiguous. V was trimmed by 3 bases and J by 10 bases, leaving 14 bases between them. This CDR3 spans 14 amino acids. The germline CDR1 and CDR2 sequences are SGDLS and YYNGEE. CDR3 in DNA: TGTGCCAGCAGCGCCATGAACCGGGGATCACCCCTCCACTTT. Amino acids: CASSAMNRGSPLHF.

CDR3 bases: TGTGCCAGCCATCCGGCCACAAGGGGAGAGACCCAGTACTTC. This sequence encodes CASHPATRGETQYF. The chain carries TRBV6-4 and TRBJ2-5, with D possibly TRBD1 on 5 matching bases. V was shortened by 8 bases and J by 4 bases, with 17 bases between the two germline ends. Germline CDR1 MRHNA, CDR2 SNTAGT. CDR3 length: 14 residues.

CDR3 residues: CSTRTGNYGYTF. CDR3 sequence (DNA): TGCAGCACCAGGACAGGGAACTATGGCTACACCTTC. V and J are TRBV29-1 and TRBJ1-2; 8 bases line up with TRBD1. Germline V CDR1 and CDR2: SQVTM, ANQGSEA. The J segment lost 2 bases and the V segment lost 8 bases, leaving 4 bases of the junction unmatched. The CDR3 covers 12 residues.

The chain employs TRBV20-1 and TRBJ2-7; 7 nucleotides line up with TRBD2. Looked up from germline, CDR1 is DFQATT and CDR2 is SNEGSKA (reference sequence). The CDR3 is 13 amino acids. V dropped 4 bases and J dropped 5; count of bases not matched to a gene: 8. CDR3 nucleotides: TGCAGTGCTACCGAGGCGGGGGTGGACGAGCAGTACGTC. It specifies CSATEAGVDEQYV.

The CDR3 coding sequence is TGTGCCAGTAGTCCCCGTGGCGGGGTTAATGAAAAACTGTTTTTT. Translating it yields CASSPRGGVNEKLFF. The chain links TRBV19 to TRBJ1-4; D not certain. Germline lookup yields CDR1 LNHDA and CDR2 SQIVND (reference sequence). V was pared by 5 bases and J by 4 bases, with 14 bases between. The CDR3 length is 15 residues.

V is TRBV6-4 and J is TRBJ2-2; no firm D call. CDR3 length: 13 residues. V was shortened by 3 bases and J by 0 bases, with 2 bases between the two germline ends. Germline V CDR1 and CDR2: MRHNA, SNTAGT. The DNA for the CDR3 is TGTGCCAGCAGTGAAGCGAACACCGGGGAGCTGTTTTTT. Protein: CASSEANTGELFF.

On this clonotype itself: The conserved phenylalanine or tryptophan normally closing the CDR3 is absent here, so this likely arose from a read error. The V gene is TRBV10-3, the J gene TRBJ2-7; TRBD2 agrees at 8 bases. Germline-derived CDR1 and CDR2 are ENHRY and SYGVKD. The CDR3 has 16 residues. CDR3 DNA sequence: TGTGCCATCAGCGAGTCAGTGGCGGGGGGTGGGTACGATCAGTACTAC. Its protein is CAISESVAGGGYDQYY.

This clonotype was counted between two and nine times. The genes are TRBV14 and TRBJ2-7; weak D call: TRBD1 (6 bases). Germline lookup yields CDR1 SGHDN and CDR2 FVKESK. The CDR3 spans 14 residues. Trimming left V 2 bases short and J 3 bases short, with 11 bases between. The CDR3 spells CASSQLQGFYEQYF. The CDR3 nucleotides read TGTGCCAGCAGCCAACTACAGGGATTCTACGAGCAGTACTTC.